A single sample is the source of the 10 T cell receptor beta chains below, sequenced in a study of T cell responses to AZD1222 COVID-19 vaccine. The protocol was immunoSEQ multiplex PCR, while the TCRdb copy is restricted to in-frame clones and leaves out a portion. Seen here are under 170,000 clones, 90% observed once, and the top ten hold roughly 3.1%. Material: peripheral blood, obtained 28 days after the second AZD1222 dose. These TCRs come from an adult who received the AZD1222 COVID-19 vaccine.

The V gene is TRBV5-8, the J gene TRBJ2-2, with D possibly being TRBD1 (5 bases). This CDR3 has 15 amino acids. The V end was cut by 0 bases, the J end by 1 base, with 7 bases between. From germline, CDR1 is SGHTS and CDR2 YDEGEE. The DNA of the CDR3 is TGTGCCAGCAGCTTGGATGGACAGAACACCGGGGAGCTGTTTTTT. It encodes CASSLDGQNTGELFF.

This chain joins TRBV19 and TRBJ2-1; D is possibly TRBD1 or TRBD2 (5 bases each). This CDR3 has 14 amino acids. Germline V gene sequence: CDR1 LNHDA, CDR2 SQIVND (reference sequence). Trimming left V 6 bases short and J 15 bases short, with 24 bases between. CDR3: CASSLGTLKDIPFF. CDR3 nucleotides: TGTGCCAGTAGCCTCGGGACCCTCAAAGACATCCCGTTCTTC.

V gene TRBV30 combines with J gene TRBJ2-5; tentative D call: TRBD2 (7 bases). V lost 2 bases and J 5 bases, leaving 15 bases between the germline ends. This CDR3 region has 14 residues. CDR1 is GTSNPN, CDR2 SVGIG, per germline (reference sequence). CDR3 DNA: TGTGCCTGGAGTCCCGCGGGGGCGTGGGAGACCCAGTACTTC. Its translation is CAWSPAGAWETQYF.

The V and J genes are TRBV27 and TRBJ1-6; 7 nucleotides align to TRBD1. Germline loops: CDR1 MNHEY, CDR2 SMNVEV (reference sequence). This CDR3 comprises 14 residues. Trimming cost V 7 bases and J 6 bases; bases outside gene matches: 6. This CDR3 reads CASTLGQLNSPLHF. CDR3 coding DNA: TGTGCCAGCACCCTGGGACAGCTTAATTCACCCCTCCACTTT.

The chain is built from TRBV3-1 (or the pseudogene TRBV3-2) and TRBJ1-3; 10 bases are shared with TRBD1. V shed 6 bases and J 1 base; nucleotides not matched to a gene: 9. The CDR3 loop spans 17 amino acids. Per the germline V gene, CDR1 is LGHDT and CDR2 is YNNKEL (reference sequence). DNA of the CDR3: TGTGCCAGCAGTCGATCCGGGACAGGGGTTTCTGGAAACACCATATATTTT. This encodes CASSRSGTGVSGNTIYF.

The chain links TRBV28 to TRBJ1-2; 10 bases line up with TRBD1. Germline CDR1 and CDR2: MDHEN and SYDVKM. Trimming at V came to 5 bases and at J to 2 bases, leaving 5 bases not matched to a gene. The CDR3 length is 15 residues. CDR3 DNA: TGTGCCAGCAGTCCCGGACAGGGGGACAACTATGGCTACACCTTC. Amino acid sequence: CASSPGQGDNYGYTF.

The CDR3 nucleotides read TGCGCCAGCAGCTTGTTCTCGACAGATACGCAGTATTTT. It specifies CASSLFSTDTQYF. This sequence joins TRBV5-1 and TRBJ2-3; no definite D call. The CDR3 is 13 residues long. The V end was cut by 1 base, the J end by 3 bases, with 6 bases between. Germline values: CDR1 SGHRS, CDR2 YFSETQ.

In DNA, the CDR3 is TGTGCCAGTAGTATAAAACTAGCGCTATACAATGAGCAGTTCTTC. This codes for CASSIKLALYNEQFF. The chain links TRBV19 to TRBJ2-1, with 7 bases identical to TRBD2. Germline trimming cut 2 bases from V and 4 bases from J; bases unmatched to any gene: 5. The CDR3 loop spans 15 amino acids. Germline assignment: CDR1 LNHDA and CDR2 SQIVND (reference sequence).

The chain combines TRBV5-1 with TRBJ2-7; D unresolved. Germline assignment: CDR1 SGHRS and CDR2 YFSETQ. V was shortened by 4 bases and J by 7 bases, with 24 bases between the two germline ends. This CDR3 region has 16 residues. The CDR3 region has the DNA TGCGCCAGCAGCCCCGTTCCCGGCGCTATGATGGGGGAGCAGTACTTC. Encoded protein: CASSPVPGAMMGEQYF.

This chain uses TRBV3-1 (or the pseudogene TRBV3-2) with TRBJ2-1; D remains unclear. V lost 1 base to trimming and J lost 0 bases, with 10 bases between them. The CDR3 length is 16 residues. CDR1 is LGHDT and CDR2 is YNNKEL in the germline V gene (reference sequence). DNA of the CDR3: TGTGCCAGCAGCCAAGGTGTCGGCAACTCCTACAATGAGCAGTTCTTC. It translates to CASSQGVGNSYNEQFF.